The next 18 T cell receptor beta chains were all read from a single sample in a study of cytomegalovirus exposure and HLA in healthy donors. The primer mix had 60 Vbeta and 13 Jbeta primers. Sequenced by immunoSEQ multiplex PCR; TCRdb stores in-frame clones only, minus some. The table shows around 130,000 clones, with about three fifths occurring only once. The sample taken for sequencing was PBMCs. The receptors here all came from a male donor in good health and CMV-seronegative.

The rearrangement joins TRBV19 to TRBJ2-2, with 7 bases matching TRBD1. This CDR3 contains 14 residues. V shed 3 bases and J 5 bases; nucleotides not matched to a gene: 3. Germline V gene data show CDR1 as LNHDA and CDR2 as SQIVND (reference sequence). CDR3 in DNA: TGTGCCAGTAGTATGGCCAGGGGGACCGGGGAGCTGTTTTTT. It yields the protein CASSMARGTGELFF. Full variable domain (rest looked up from reference TRBV19 and TRBJ2-2): DGGITQSPKYLFRKEGQNVTLSCEQNLNHDAMYWYRQDPGQGLRLIYYSQIVNDFQKGDIAEGYSVSREKKESFPLTVTSAQKNPTAFYLCASSMARGTGELFFGEGSRLTVL.

In DNA, the CDR3 is TGTGCCATCAGTCCGGGACAGGGCTACGAGCAGTACTTC. Amino acids: CAISPGQGYEQYF. The chain employs TRBV10-3 and TRBJ2-7; 9 nucleotides match TRBD1. The germline V gene encodes CDR1 ENHRY and CDR2 SYGVKD. Losses at the gene ends were 5 bases for V and 3 bases for J; bases not matched to a gene: 2. This CDR3 is 13 amino acids long.

The V and J genes are TRBV30 and TRBJ1-3, with D uncertain. This CDR3 contains 15 residues. Trimming removed 0 bases from V and 4 bases from J, with 13 bases in between. The V gene's germline CDR1 is GTSNPN and CDR2 SVGIG (reference sequence). The CDR3 DNA reads as TGTGCCTGGAGTGTAAGGGCGGGTCTGGGAAACACCATATATTTT. This sequence encodes CAWSVRAGLGNTIYF.

This clone was seen a few times. The J gene is TRBJ1-1, the V gene TRBV5-8; D not resolved. V lost 6 bases and J lost 0, with 18 bases in between. From germline, CDR1 is SGHTS and CDR2 YDEGEE. This CDR3 contains 16 residues. The CDR3 reads CASTRSRNVVNTEAFF. In DNA, the CDR3 is TGTGCCAGCACCCGATCGCGGAATGTGGTGAACACTGAAGCTTTCTTT.

The chain joins TRBV6-5 to TRBJ1-2; D is uncertain. The CDR3 runs to 14 residues. CDR1 and CDR2 from the germline V gene are MNHEY and SVGAGI. V lost 5 bases, J lost 0 bases, and 10 bases lay in between. CDR3 in DNA: TGTGCCAGCAGTCCGCCCCGGGCTAACTATGGCTACACCTTC. It is translated as CASSPPRANYGYTF.

The chain joins TRBV6-6 to TRBJ2-7, with D perhaps TRBD1 (5 bases). In germline, CDR1 is MNHNY, CDR2 SVGAGI (reference sequence). The CDR3 totals 11 residues. The V and J ends lost 5 bases and 7 bases respectively, with 9 bases between them. The CDR3 sequence: CASSTSGEQYF. The DNA for the CDR3 is TGTGCCAGCAGTACTTCAGGGGAGCAGTACTTC.

The chain couples TRBV16 to TRBJ1-2, with D possibly being TRBD1 (6 bases). Looked up from germline, CDR1 is KGHSY and CDR2 is FQNENV. Trimming took 2 bases from V and 2 from J, leaving 9 bases between them. The CDR3 contains 14 residues. CDR3 loop: CASSQVTGNYGYTF. For the CDR3, the DNA is TGTGCCAGCAGCCAAGTCACAGGGAACTATGGCTACACCTTC.

This clone was counted a few times. Here the CDR3 reads CAWSRDRANEKLFF. The CDR3 nucleotides are TGTGCCTGGAGTCGGGACAGGGCCAATGAAAAACTGTTTTTT. The chain employs TRBV30 and TRBJ1-4, with 9 bases identical to TRBD1. Unmatched junction bases numbered 3, after V lost 2 bases and J lost 5 bases. The CDR3 is 14 residues long. Per the germline V gene, CDR1 is GTSNPN and CDR2 is SVGIG (reference sequence).

This clone was observed a few times. V is TRBV10-3 and J is TRBJ2-7; D possibly corresponds to TRBD2 (5 bases). This CDR3 is 14 amino acids long. Germline assignment: CDR1 ENHRY and CDR2 SYGVKD. The germline V and J ends were trimmed by 5 bases and 3 bases, with 14 bases remaining between them. The CDR3 sequence: CAISPISVSYEQYF. The CDR3 DNA sequence: TGTGCCATCAGTCCAATTAGCGTTAGCTACGAGCAGTACTTC.

The chain recombines TRBV5-1 with TRBJ1-4, with TRBD1 matching over 7 bases. V gave up 1 base and J gave up 7 bases; unmatched junction bases: 13. The CDR3 consists of 17 residues. Germline CDR1 SGHRS, CDR2 YFSETQ. CDR3 in amino acids: CASSLTLGQPLGEKLFF. Here the CDR3 DNA reads TGCGCCAGCAGCTTGACCCTGGGACAGCCGCTAGGTGAAAAACTGTTTTTT.

DNA of the CDR3: TGTGCCAGCAGCTTGGCCTCCGGGACAGGGAGCTACGAGCAGTACTTC. Residues: CASSLASGTGSYEQYF. This rearrangement joins TRBV7-9 to TRBJ2-7; 9 bases are a match to TRBD1. This CDR3 spans 16 amino acids. CDR1 and CDR2 (germline): SEHNR, FQNEAQ (reference sequence). V trimming: 3 bases; J trimming: 3 bases; junction bases outside the gene matches: 9.

The CDR3 coding sequence is TGTGCCAGCACGTACGGGACAGCACAAGAGACCCAGTACTTC. Its protein is CASTYGTAQETQYF. The rearrangement links TRBV7-9 to TRBJ2-5, with TRBD1 matching over 7 bases. The length of the CDR3 is 14 residues. Germline lookup yields CDR1 SEHNR and CDR2 FQNEAQ (reference sequence). V shed 7 bases, J shed 2 bases, and the junction held 7 bases outside the gene matches. The full variable domain, rest sourced from reference TRBV7-9 and TRBJ2-5, is DTGVSQNPRHKITKRGQNVTFRCDPISEHNRLYWYRQTLGQGPEFLTYFQNEAQLEKSRLLSDRFSAERPKGSFSTLEIQRTEQGDSAMYLCASTYGTAQETQYFGPGTRLLVL.

The chain is built from TRBV5-6 and TRBJ2-5; D unclear. This CDR3 has 14 residues. V lost 4 bases and J lost 4, with 14 bases in between. Germline-derived CDR1 and CDR2 are SGHDT and YYEEEE. The CDR3 region is CASSRPERGETQYF. Written as DNA, the CDR3 is TGTGCCAGCAGCCGGCCGGAGCGTGGAGAGACCCAGTACTTC.

The chain has TRBV4-2 and TRBJ2-3; D is ambiguous. Trimming took off 4 bases at V and 6 bases at J, with 11 bases between the two ends. Germline V gene sequence: CDR1 LGHNA, CDR2 YNFKEQ. The CDR3 covers 13 residues. In DNA, the CDR3 is TGTGCCAGCAGCCGCACTAATTCGGATACGCAGTATTTT. It yields the protein CASSRTNSDTQYF.

This chain uses TRBV6-6 with TRBJ2-3, with TRBD2 identical over 10 bases. The V gene's germline CDR1 is MNHNY and CDR2 SVGAGI (reference sequence). The CDR3 is 13 residues long. The ends lost 6 bases at V and 6 bases at J; junction bases unmatched: 3. In DNA form, the CDR3 reads TGTGCCAGCAGCCTAGCGGGGGCCGATACGCAGTATTTT. This gives the protein CASSLAGADTQYF.

This chain joins TRBV7-2 and TRBJ2-1; D might be TRBD2 (7 bases). The V gene lost 1 base and the J gene lost 0 bases, with 10 bases spanning the gap. This CDR3 contains 16 residues. Germline CDR1 is SGHTA and CDR2 is FQGNSA. The DNA of the CDR3 is TGTGCCAGCAGCTTAGTTGCGGGGGCCTCCTACAATGAGCAGTTCTTC. Protein: CASSLVAGASYNEQFF. The complete variable domain, with remaining parts taken from reference TRBV7-2 and TRBJ2-1, reads GAGVSQSPSNKVTEKGKDVELRCDPISGHTALYWYRQSLGQGLEFLIYFQGNSAPDKSGLPSDRFSAERTGGSVSTLTIQRTQQEDSAVYLCASSLVAGASYNEQFFGPGTRLTVL.

This clone has more than one count but fewer than ten. This rearrangement joins TRBV19 to TRBJ2-1; 7 bases are a match to TRBD1. V lost 1 base, J lost 7 bases, and 4 bases stayed unmatched. This CDR3 region has 14 residues. Looked up from germline, CDR1 is LNHDA and CDR2 is SQIVND (reference sequence). The CDR3 sequence is CASSIGDRVNEQFF. The CDR3 DNA is TGTGCCAGTAGTATAGGAGACAGGGTTAATGAGCAGTTCTTC.

The CDR3 DNA reads as TGTGCCAGCAGCTCGACCGGCGCTAGCGGACTAACAGATACGCAGTATTTT. Translation gives CASSSTGASGLTDTQYF. This sequence joins TRBV7-3 and TRBJ2-3, with TRBD2 matching over 7 bases. After removal of 4 bases from V and 3 bases from J, the junction contained 13 bases not matched to a gene. CDR1 is SGHTA and CDR2 is FQGTGA in the germline V gene. The CDR3 is 17 residues long.